The rows below give T cell receptor beta chains drawn from one sample of a study of identical twins. TCRdb called the 5' RACE reads again in MiXCR, with one record for every CDR3 protein. In the table there are some 900,000 distinct CDR3 sequences, roughly an eighth of which are singletons. The same sample was also studied in work on yellow fever vaccine responses in identical twins.

The specimen sequenced was PBMCs. All receptors come from a woman under 30 in good health. CDR3s include the opening cysteine and the closing phenylalanine or tryptophan. Fields, in order: clone size, J gene, D gene, V gene, CDR3 protein, CDR3 DNA. A D gene is named only where the DNA matches it firmly. The size entry is marked missing in some rows and otherwise reads once, few, many or a size class.

few,TRBJ2-5,TRBD2,TRBV28,CASSIGTGGWAETQYF,TGTGCCAGCAGTATAGGAACGGGGGGTTGGGCAGAGACCCAGTACTTC
few,TRBJ1-1,TRBD1,TRBV11-3,CASSLGPGGRGTEAFF,TGTGCCAGCAGCTTAGGCCCAGGGGGCCGTGGGACTGAAGCTTTCTTT
few,TRBJ2-3,TRBD1,TRBV6-2/TRBV6-3,CASSQGTGTATDTQYF,TGTGCCAGCAGCCAAGGAACCGGGACAGCGACAGATACGCAGTATTTT
.,TRBJ2-1,TRBD2,TRBV20-1,CSALAGASYNEQFF,TGCAGTGCCCTAGCGGGCGCTTCCTACAATGAGCAGTTCTTC
few,TRBJ2-1,.,TRBV12-3/TRBV12-4,CASRGGPSIGEQFF,TGTGCCAGCAGAGGGGGTCCTTCAATTGGTGAGCAGTTCTTC
few,TRBJ1-1,TRBD1,TRBV3-1,CASSLRGRDEAFF,TGTGCCAGCAGCCTCAGGGGGCGTGATGAAGCTTTCTTT
many,TRBJ1-3,.,TRBV15,CATSRYVGLSGNTIYF,TGTGCCACCAGCAGATACGTGGGCCTTTCTGGAAACACCATATATTTT
.,TRBJ2-1,TRBD2,TRBV24-1,CATSDVAGAAYNEQFF,TGTGCCACCAGTGATGTTGCGGGAGCAGCCTACAATGAGCAGTTCTTC
.,TRBJ2-5,.,TRBV5-1,CASSLGSRGNQETQYF,TGCGCCAGCAGCTTGGGGTCCAGGGGCAACCAAGAGACCCAGTACTTC
few,TRBJ2-5,.,TRBV3-1,CASSHLRDQETQYF,TGTGCCAGCAGCCACCTGAGAGACCAAGAGACCCAGTACTTC
few,TRBJ1-2,.,TRBV20-1,CSASPGRASYGYTF,TGCAGTGCTAGCCCCGGGAGGGCATCCTATGGCTACACCTTC
many,TRBJ2-2,TRBD2,TRBV4-1,CASSPEAGGADGELFF,TGCGCCAGCAGCCCAGAAGCCGGGGGGGCCGACGGGGAGCTGTTTTTT
.,TRBJ1-5,TRBD1,TRBV3-1,CASSPSPGQGKRNQPQHF,TGTGCCAGCAGCCCCTCTCCGGGACAGGGAAAGAGAAATCAGCCCCAGCATTTT
.,TRBJ2-2,.,TRBV15,CATSRVFWKSNTGELFF,TGTGCCACCAGCAGAGTGTTTTGGAAGTCGAACACCGGGGAGCTGTTTTTT
many,TRBJ2-5,.,TRBV25-1,CASSEYEFGETQYF,TGTGCCAGCAGTGAATACGAATTTGGAGAGACCCAGTACTTC
few,TRBJ2-5,.,TRBV24-1,CATSESPRETQYF,TGTGCCACCAGTGAGTCTCCCCGGGAGACCCAGTACTTC
.,TRBJ1-1,.,TRBV6-5,CASSYSGVATEAFF,TGTGCCAGCAGTTACTCTGGGGTTGCAACTGAAGCTTTCTTT
few,TRBJ2-3,.,TRBV6-1,CASSPRAWGPDTQYF,TGTGCCAGCAGTCCCAGGGCCTGGGGCCCAGATACGCAGTATTTT
few,TRBJ2-5,.,TRBV27,CASSLGAGAQYF,TGTGCCAGCAGTTTAGGGGCCGGGGCCCAGTACTTC
.,TRBJ2-2,TRBD2,TRBV3-1,CASSPEAGGRNGELFF,TGTGCCAGCAGTCCCGAGGCGGGGGGGCGGAACGGGGAGCTGTTTTTT
.,TRBJ2-1,.,TRBV28,CATHDSYEQFF,TGTGCCACCCACGACTCCTATGAGCAGTTCTTC
few,TRBJ2-3,TRBD1,TRBV6-1,CASTRTGESTDTQYF,TGTGCCAGCACCCGGACAGGGGAGAGCACAGATACGCAGTATTTT
.,TRBJ2-7,.,TRBV6-2/TRBV6-3,CASSSKLVTYEQYF,TGTGCCAGCAGTTCGAAACTAGTCACCTACGAGCAGTACTTC
.,TRBJ2-1,TRBD1,TRBV5-1,CASSPRDRGPGNEQFF,TGCGCCAGCAGCCCCCGAGACAGGGGACCGGGGAATGAGCAGTTCTTC
.,TRBJ2-1,.,TRBV7-8,CASSFQAEQFF,TGTGCCAGCAGCTTCCAGGCTGAGCAGTTCTTC
many,TRBJ2-2,.,TRBV20-1,CSARARGGTGELFF,TGCAGTGCTAGAGCTAGGGGGGGAACCGGGGAGCTGTTTTTT
.,TRBJ2-4,.,TRBV11-2,CASSFSTLAKNIQYF,TGTGCCAGCAGCTTTTCGACTCTAGCCAAAAACATTCAGTACTTC
.,TRBJ2-3,.,TRBV5-5,CASSLEGSANRDTQYF,TGTGCCAGCAGCTTGGAGGGTAGCGCGAACAGGGATACGCAGTATTTT
few,TRBJ2-3,.,TRBV7-8,CASSAPETSPSTDTQYF,TGTGCCAGCAGCGCTCCTGAAACTAGCCCAAGCACAGATACGCAGTATTTT
.,TRBJ2-5,.,TRBV20-1,CSAWERETQYF,TGCAGTGCTTGGGAACGAGAGACCCAGTACTTC
.,TRBJ2-5,.,TRBV27,CASSPLGTGQETQYF,TGTGCCAGCAGTCCCCTAGGGACCGGTCAAGAGACCCAGTACTTC
.,TRBJ2-1,TRBD2,TRBV10-3,CAGAGDRVNEQFF,TGTGCAGGGGCGGGGGATCGAGTCAATGAGCAGTTCTTC
.,TRBJ1-3,.,TRBV12-3/TRBV12-4,CATPWEGNTIYF,TGTGCCACCCCCTGGGAAGGGAACACCATATATTTT
.,TRBJ2-6,.,TRBV5-1,CASSSRGTSGANVLTF,TGCGCCAGCAGCTCCAGAGGGACCTCTGGGGCCAACGTCCTGACTTTC
.,TRBJ2-2,.,TRBV6-1,CASSEDANTGELFF,TGTGCCAGCAGTGAGGACGCGAACACCGGGGAGCTGTTTTTT
.,TRBJ2-5,TRBD1,TRBV20-1,CSAREAGQGYGTQYF,TGCAGTGCTAGAGAAGCGGGACAGGGGTATGGGACCCAGTACTTC
.,TRBJ2-7,.,TRBV15,CATSRDSSVPYEQYF,TGTGCCACCAGCAGAGATTCATCCGTTCCCTACGAGCAGTACTTC
.,TRBJ2-2,TRBD1,TRBV7-7,CASSARTGTGELFF,TGTGCCAGCAGCGCGCGGACAGGGACCGGGGAGCTGTTTTTT
.,TRBJ2-1,TRBD2,TRBV20-1,CSARELAGFQWEQFF,TGCAGTGCTAGAGAACTAGCGGGATTTCAATGGGAGCAGTTCTTC
.,TRBJ2-3,TRBD1,TRBV2,CASSPVDRGSDTQYF,TGTGCCAGCAGCCCTGTGGACAGGGGATCAGATACGCAGTATTTT
.,TRBJ2-1,TRBD2,TRBV5-4,CASSLPLAGGAGNEQFF,TGTGCCAGCAGCCTGCCTCTAGCGGGGGGGGCCGGAAATGAGCAGTTCTTC
few,TRBJ2-7,.,TRBV25-1,CASSDQGGPYEQYF,TGTGCCAGCAGTGACCAAGGGGGGCCCTACGAGCAGTACTTC
.,TRBJ2-4,TRBD2,TRBV6-5,CASSYDATSGGAKNIQYF,TGTGCCAGCAGTTACGACGCAACTAGCGGGGGGGCCAAAAACATTCAGTACTTC
.,TRBJ2-1,TRBD2,TRBV10-3,CAISESREETKKDEQFF,TGTGCCATCAGTGAGTCTCGGGAGGAGACAAAAAAGGATGAGCAGTTCTTC
few,TRBJ2-2,TRBD1,TRBV11-2,CASSLDAGTGITGELFF,TGTGCCAGCAGCTTAGATGCCGGGACAGGGATCACCGGGGAGCTGTTTTTT
.,TRBJ2-2,.,TRBV5-1,CASSLAAASTGELFF,TGCGCCAGCAGCTTGGCCGCCGCCAGCACCGGGGAGCTGTTTTTT
many,TRBJ2-7,.,TRBV4-1,CASSQVNGALSNEQYF,TGCGCCAGCAGCCAAGTTAACGGTGCTCTATCTAACGAGCAGTACTTC
.,TRBJ2-5,TRBD2,TRBV4-1,CASSQDEAGGLLETQYF,TGCGCCAGCAGCCAAGATGAAGCGGGGGGGCTACTGGAGACCCAGTACTTC
.,TRBJ2-7,.,TRBV6-5,CASSLHLSSYEQYF,TGTGCCAGCAGTTTGCACCTCTCCTCCTACGAGCAGTACTTC
few,TRBJ2-7,.,TRBV2,CASKGVPYEQYF,TGTGCCAGCAAAGGGGTTCCCTACGAGCAGTACTTC
few,TRBJ1-6,.,TRBV3-1,CASSQDNRYNSPLHF,TGTGCCAGCAGCCAAGATAATCGATATAATTCACCCCTCCACTTT
.,TRBJ2-2,.,TRBV27,CASSLMANTGELFF,TGTGCCAGCAGTTTAATGGCGAACACCGGGGAGCTGTTTTTT
.,TRBJ2-1,.,TRBV12-3/TRBV12-4,CASKEKPDEQFF,TGTGCCAGCAAAGAGAAGCCAGATGAGCAGTTCTTC
many,TRBJ1-1,TRBD1,TRBV6-4,CASKIGTGNTEAFF,TGTGCCAGCAAGATCGGGACAGGGAACACTGAAGCTTTCTTT
.,TRBJ2-3,TRBD2,TRBV6-4,CASSEASGGDTQYF,TGTGCCAGCAGTGAAGCTAGCGGGGGGGATACGCAGTATTTT
.,TRBJ2-2,.,TRBV3-1,CASSQDMAPWGGPDTGELFF,TGTGCCAGCAGCCAAGATATGGCCCCCTGGGGGGGGCCGGACACCGGGGAGCTGTTTTTT
.,TRBJ2-3,.,TRBV14,CASSQAPRGSSTDTQYF,TGTGCCAGCAGCCAAGCCCCTAGGGGATCAAGCACAGATACGCAGTATTTT
few,TRBJ2-1,.,TRBV25-1,CASSEYWAAAGTYNEQFF,TGTGCCAGCAGTGAATATTGGGCAGCTGCGGGGACCTACAATGAGCAGTTCTTC
few,TRBJ2-1,.,TRBV27,CATRLAGVSNEQFF,TGTGCCACCCGTCTAGCTGGAGTTTCGAATGAGCAGTTCTTC